Included here is one TCR beta chain sequence, with context. Per germline, CDR1 LNHDA and CDR2 SQIVND (reference sequence). The CDR3 is 13 residues long. The V gene end was trimmed by 10 bases and the J gene end by 8 bases; junction bases not matched to a gene: 8. This specimen comes from a study of blood T cell repertoires in COVID-19. Study-wide background: COVID-19 samples, acute and convalescent, were from the United States, Italy and Spain. Nucleic acid was either cDNA or gDNA, and it came from T cells, B-cell-depleted T cells, or PBMCs.

Authors' processing steps: Estimates of nucleated cell counts were drawn from the amplification of reference gene primers. Method: immunoSEQ multiplex PCR; TCRdb's copy keeps in-frame clones and lacks some. That table gives V, J and clone size, and the DNA gave D and trimming. The table lists some 81,000 clones, roughly 88% of them singletons, with under 1.1% in the top ten. The sequencing sample was made of peripheral blood. The rearrangement links TRBV19 to TRBJ2-1; 10 nucleotides agree with TRBD1. This clonotype was obtained from a woman in her forties or fifties in a cohort sampled during active COVID-19. CDR3 DNA sequence: TGTGCCACGGGGGACAGGGGTACCGATGAGCAGTTCTTC. It specifies CATGDRGTDEQFF.